This TCR beta chain was retrieved from a study of blood T cell repertoires in COVID-19. At the level of the study: COVID-19 samples, acute and convalescent, were from the United States, Italy and Spain.

In this sample, this clone turned up a few times. The CDR3 is 11 residues long. V was trimmed by 3 bases and J by 7 bases, leaving 5 bases between them. CDR1 and CDR2 (germline): MDHEN, SYDVKM. Authors' processing steps: Amplification of reference gene primers provided the estimated nucleated cell counts. Clones were sequenced by immunoSEQ multiplex PCR, and TCRdb holds only the in-frame ones, with some missing. V and J calls and clone size follow that table, whereas D and trimming were derived from the DNA. The data show 170,000 or so clones, roughly 86% seen once. Sequencing was done on a sample of peripheral blood. The receptor was derived from a man aged 35-49 years with active or convalescent COVID-19. V is TRBV28 and J is TRBJ2-3; no definite D call. This CDR3 reads CASSFGYTQYF. The DNA of the CDR3 is TGTGCCAGCAGTTTCGGTTATACGCAGTATTTT.